Listed below are T cell receptor beta chains from one sample, sequenced in a study of blood T cell repertoires in COVID-19. Profiled with immunoSEQ multiplex PCR; TCRdb holds only in-frame clones, not every one. The table has 200,000 to 250,000 clones, more than 75% seen once. The specimen sequenced was peripheral blood. These receptors all come from a woman between 65 and 79 years old with COVID-19, enrolled during active disease. The CDR3 runs from the conserved cysteine through the conserved F or W. Each record gives: V gene, clone size, J gene, CDR3 length, D gene, CDR3 protein, CDR3 DNA. A D gene is named only where the DNA matches it firmly. The size of a clone is reported for some rows only, either as once, few or many, or as a class for expanded clones.

TRBV27	.	TRBJ1-2	15	.	CASRPTPTGPYGYTF	TGTGCCAGCAGACCGACACCGACAGGACCCTATGGCTACACCTTC
TRBV18	.	TRBJ1-2	15	TRBD1	CASSPDPGTGYGYTF	TGTGCCAGCTCACCTGACCCCGGGACAGGATATGGCTACACCTTC
TRBV9	many	TRBJ1-5	16	TRBD1	CASSPGQGLGNQPQHF	TGTGCCAGCAGCCCGGGACAGGGGTTGGGGAATCAGCCCCAGCATTTT
TRBV18	.	TRBJ1-5	18	.	CASSPLEPGRGSNQPQHF	TGTGCCAGCTCACCTCTTGAGCCAGGGAGGGGTAGCAATCAGCCCCAGCATTTT
TRBV5-1	.	TRBJ2-7	15	TRBD1	CASSLDRDRVYEQYF	TGCGCCAGCAGCCTGGACCGGGACAGGGTATACGAGCAGTACTTC
TRBV6-1	.	TRBJ2-7	16	.	CASSAPSQGAGYEQYF	TGTGCCAGCAGTGCTCCGTCACAGGGTGCCGGCTACGAGCAGTACTTC
TRBV12-3/TRBV12-4	.	TRBJ1-4	12	.	CASSLAGGKLFF	TGTGCCAGCAGTTTAGCGGGGGGAAAACTGTTTTTT
TRBV7-9	many	TRBJ2-7	12	.	CASSYGGREQYF	TGTGCCAGCAGCTATGGGGGCAGAGAGCAGTACTTC
TRBV19	.	TRBJ1-4	12	.	CASAVIEEKLFF	TGTGCCAGTGCGGTGATCGAAGAAAAACTGTTTTTT
TRBV27	.	TRBJ2-7	13	.	CASSYRFGYEQYF	TGTGCCAGCAGTTACCGGTTTGGTTACGAGCAGTACTTC
TRBV7-3	.	TRBJ1-3	13	.	CASSPRSGNTIYF	TGTGCCAGCAGCCCTCGCTCTGGAAACACCATATATTTT
TRBV2	.	TRBJ1-5	15	.	CASSEEGDSNQPQHF	TGTGCCAGCAGTGAAGAAGGGGATAGCAATCAGCCCCAGCATTTT
TRBV5-1	once	TRBJ1-2	15	.	CASSLADGGVYGYTF	TGCGCCAGCAGCTTGGCCGACGGAGGGGTTTATGGCTACACCTTC
TRBV11-2	.	TRBJ2-3	15	TRBD2	CASSWRTSDTDTQYF	TGTGCCAGCAGCTGGAGGACTAGCGACACAGATACGCAGTATTTT
TRBV5-6	.	TRBJ1-1	12	.	CASLGGKYEAFF	TGTGCCAGCCTCGGGGGGAAATATGAAGCTTTCTTT
TRBV30	once	TRBJ1-2	13	.	CAWSVRTDYGYTF	TGTGCCTGGAGTGTAAGGACAGACTATGGCTACACCTTC
TRBV19	.	TRBJ2-5	13	TRBD1	CASSNGQGETQYF	TGTGCCAGTAGTAACGGACAGGGGGAGACCCAGTACTTC
TRBV27	.	TRBJ2-5	18	TRBD2	CASTLSASGREWRETQYF	TGTGCCAGCACCCTGTCGGCTAGCGGGAGGGAATGGCGAGAGACCCAGTACTTC
TRBV30	.	TRBJ1-3	14	.	CAWDEGTSGNTIYF	TGTGCCTGGGACGAGGGCACCTCTGGAAACACCATATATTTT
TRBV4-1	.	TRBJ2-5	16	TRBD2	CASSQDFAGGPETQYF	TGCGCCAGCAGCCAAGATTTCGCGGGAGGGCCTGAGACCCAGTACTTC
TRBV6-5	.	TRBJ2-1	11	.	CASIISYEQFF	TGTGCCAGTATAATTTCGTATGAGCAGTTCTTC
TRBV27	.	TRBJ1-1	16	.	CASRTLGGGVNTEAFF	TGTGCCAGCAGGACTCTCGGGGGAGGGGTGAACACTGAAGCTTTCTTT
TRBV9	.	TRBJ2-7	13	TRBD2	CASSPRLAGEQYF	TGTGCCAGCAGCCCAAGACTAGCGGGCGAGCAGTACTTC
TRBV15	few	TRBJ2-7	16	.	CATSEGASGPSYEQYF	TGTGCCACCAGCGAGGGCGCGAGCGGCCCGTCCTACGAGCAGTACTTC
TRBV2	.	TRBJ2-5	15	.	CASRARGAYQETQYF	TGTGCCAGCAGGGCTAGGGGTGCGTACCAAGAGACCCAGTACTTC
TRBV19	once	TRBJ2-3	16	TRBD2	CASSEGTSADTDTQYF	TGTGCCAGTAGTGAGGGGACTAGCGCTGACACAGATACGCAGTATTTT
TRBV7-9	.	TRBJ1-5	16	TRBD1	CASSLSRQGSYQPQHF	TGTGCCAGCAGCTTATCGCGACAGGGGTCGTATCAGCCCCAGCATTTT
TRBV5-1	.	TRBJ2-1	15	.	CASSLEAGAYNEQFF	TGCGCCAGCAGCTTGGAGGCAGGGGCCTACAATGAGCAGTTCTTC
TRBV19	.	TRBJ2-2	16	.	CASSIPLGMFTGELFF	TGTGCCAGTAGTATTCCCCTCGGGATGTTCACCGGGGAGCTGTTTTTT
TRBV6-1	.	TRBJ1-1	14	.	CASSEGQLNTEAFF	TGTGCCAGCAGTGAAGGACAGTTGAACACTGAAGCTTTCTTT
TRBV7-2	.	TRBJ2-1	16	.	CASSYGGQKRYNEQFF	TGTGCCAGCAGCTACGGGGGACAGAAACGATACAATGAGCAGTTCTTC
TRBV7-2	.	TRBJ2-7	15	.	CASRPTGFALSEQYF	TGTGCCAGCAGACCAACAGGGTTTGCTCTTAGCGAGCAGTACTTC
TRBV7-2	.	TRBJ2-3	12	.	CASSPGQDTQYF	TGTGCCAGCAGTCCGGGTCAAGATACGCAGTATTTT
TRBV7-9	.	TRBJ1-1	14	.	CASSLTGMNTEAFF	TGTGCCAGCAGCTTAACGGGGATGAACACTGAAGCTTTCTTT
TRBV28	.	TRBJ1-3	13	.	CASSLTAGNTIYF	TGTGCCAGCAGTCTGACAGCTGGAAACACCATATATTTT
TRBV5-1	.	TRBJ1-1	12	.	CASSVTDTEAFF	TGCGCCAGCAGCGTGACAGACACTGAAGCTTTCTTT
TRBV2	.	TRBJ1-1	14	.	CASSAAAMNTEAFF	TGTGCCAGCAGTGCGGCAGCGATGAACACTGAAGCTTTCTTT
TRBV6-5	.	TRBJ1-4	13	.	CASSYYGGEKLFF	TGTGCCAGCAGTTATTACGGGGGTGAAAAACTGTTTTTT
TRBV12-3/TRBV12-4	.	TRBJ1-1	11	.	CASRQGRGAFF	TGTGCCAGCAGGCAGGGAAGGGGAGCTTTCTTT